This TCR beta chain was retrieved from a study of blood T cell repertoires in COVID-19. Overall study context: Acute and convalescent COVID-19 samples came from the United States, Italy and Spain. T cells, B-cell-depleted T cells, or PBMCs supplied cDNA or gDNA.

V gave up 6 bases and J gave up 6 bases, with 20 bases separating them. The CDR3 length is 15 residues. Germline loops: CDR1 GTSNPN, CDR2 SVGIG (reference sequence). Per the authors' pipeline: Counts of nucleated cells, estimated from reference gene primer amplification, were obtained. Measured with immunoSEQ multiplex PCR; TCRdb has only the in-frame clones, and not every one. The DNA was the basis for D and trimming; V, J and clone size are from that table. This sample has roughly 180,000 clones, with 75% to 80% found just once. The sample taken for sequencing was peripheral blood. The chain has TRBV30 and TRBJ1-4; D not certain. The sequence came from a woman aged 45-65 years with active or convalescent COVID-19. The chain's CDR3 is CACTVLPGGDEKLFF. CDR3 coding DNA: TGTGCCTGCACTGTCCTCCCCGGCGGGGATGAAAAACTGTTTTTT. Variable domain in full (rest from reference TRBV30 and TRBJ1-4): SQTIHQWPATLVQPVGSPLSLECTVEGTSNPNLYWYRQAAGRGLQLLFYSVGIGQISSEVPQNLSASRPQDRQFILSSKKLLLSDSGFYLCACTVLPGGDEKLFFGSGTQLSVL.